This T cell receptor beta chain emerged from a study of identical twins. Notes on the study in general: The authors drew conclusions from cross-sectional statistical analysis rather than following the same donors. Whereas memory repertoires showed no such difference, abundant cord blood beta clonotypes carried fewer insertions.

MiXCR, run by TCRdb on the 5' RACE reads, gives a single entry per CDR3 protein. This sample yields just over 500,000 distinct CDR3 sequences, of which about 20% are seen a single time; roughly 0.91% belongs to the top ten. As to this clonotype: The antigen remains unidentified.

Trimming cost V 4 bases and J 4 bases; bases outside gene matches: 6. This CDR3 contains 16 residues. From germline, CDR1 is KGHDR and CDR2 SFDVKD. The sample was also reused in another study, on T cells expressing NK-cell markers. That publication notes: There were seven HCMV-seropositive donors and one seronegative donor among the eight sequenced. There were a handful of donors in whom these clonotypes also led the CD3+CD56-NKG2C+ fraction.

The specimen sequenced was CD4+ T cells sorted from blood. This receptor was obtained from a woman in her late teens or twenties in good health. The J gene is TRBJ2-2, the V gene TRBV24-1; 9 bases are a match to TRBD1. The CDR3 DNA reads as TGTGCCACCAGTGACCCCGGGACAGGGTCCACCGGGGAGCTGTTTTTT. It specifies CATSDPGTGSTGELFF.